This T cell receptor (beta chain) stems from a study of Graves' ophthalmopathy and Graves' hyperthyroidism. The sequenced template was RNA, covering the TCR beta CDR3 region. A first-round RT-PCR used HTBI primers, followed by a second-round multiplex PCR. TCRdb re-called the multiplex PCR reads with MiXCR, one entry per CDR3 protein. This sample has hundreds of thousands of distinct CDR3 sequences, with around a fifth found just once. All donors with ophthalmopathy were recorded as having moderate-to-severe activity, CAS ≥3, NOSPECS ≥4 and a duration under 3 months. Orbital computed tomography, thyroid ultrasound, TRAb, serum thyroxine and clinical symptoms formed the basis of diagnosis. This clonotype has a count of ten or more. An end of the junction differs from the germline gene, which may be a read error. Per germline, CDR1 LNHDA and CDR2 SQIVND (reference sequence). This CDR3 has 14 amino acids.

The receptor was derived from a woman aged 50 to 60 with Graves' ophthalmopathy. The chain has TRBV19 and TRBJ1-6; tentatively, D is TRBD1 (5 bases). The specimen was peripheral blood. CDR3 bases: TGTGCCAGTAGTATTTCGGACACCGCATCACCCCCCCACTTT. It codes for CASSISDTASPPHF. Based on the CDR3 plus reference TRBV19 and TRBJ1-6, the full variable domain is DGGITQSPKYLFRKEGQNVTLSCEQNLNHDAMYWYRQDPGQGLRLIYYSQIVNDFQKGDIAEGYSVSREKKESFPLTVTSAQKNPTAFYLCASSISDTASPPHFGNGTRLTVT.